These 30 T cell receptor beta chains were sequenced from one sample in a study of response to subunit inactivated influenza vaccine. MiXCR, applied by TCRdb to the RT-PCR reads, yields one record per CDR3 protein. The repertoire holds around 480,000 distinct CDR3 sequences, 15% to 20% seen once, with roughly 3.1% in the top ten. The specimen comprised CD4+ T cells sorted from PBMCs, sampled 23 months after vaccination. The receptors here all came from a man aged 45-69 years who received an inactivated influenza vaccine.

The V call is TRBV21-1, the J call TRBJ1-5. TRBV21-1 is termed a pseudogene. The CDR3 runs 11 residues. CDR3 protein: CASSPAQPQHF. DNA of the CDR3: TGTGCCAGCAGCCCGGCTCAGCCCCAGCATTTT.

The rearrangement links TRBV11-2 to TRBJ2-7, with 11 bases identical to TRBD1. This CDR3 is 15 amino acids long. Germline values: CDR1 SGHAT, CDR2 FQNNGV. The ends lost 1 base at V and 3 bases at J; junction bases unmatched: 2. For the CDR3, the DNA is TGTGCCAGCAGCTTAGGAGGGACAGGGGGCTACGAGCAGTACTTC. This encodes CASSLGGTGGYEQYF.

This clonotype was seen more than once but under ten times. The V call is TRBV11-1, the J call TRBJ2-1; D unclear. This CDR3 spans 13 amino acids. The germline CDR1 and CDR2 sequences are SGHAT and FQDESV (reference sequence). V was clipped by 5 bases and J by 9 bases, with 14 bases between them. CDR3 nucleotides: TGTGCCAGCAGCCTCGAAAGGGTCGGTGAGCAGTTCTTC. This sequence encodes CASSLERVGEQFF. The full variable domain, in which reference TRBV11-1 and TRBJ2-1 provide the parts outside the CDR3, is EAEVAQSPRYKITEKSQAVAFWCDPISGHATLYWYRQILGQGPELLVQFQDESVVDDSQLPKDRFSAERLKGVDSTLKIQPAELGDSAMYLCASSLERVGEQFFGPGTRLTVL.

This clonotype showed up just a few times. The chain combines TRBV4-2 with TRBJ1-3; 8 nucleotides line up with TRBD1. The germline V gene encodes CDR1 LGHNA and CDR2 YNFKEQ. The V and J ends lost 0 bases and 3 bases, in that order; junction bases with no gene match: 1. The CDR3 loop spans 15 amino acids. The CDR3 spells CASSQDRGLGNTIYF. In DNA, the CDR3 is TGTGCCAGCAGCCAAGACAGGGGGCTTGGAAACACCATATATTTT.

The genes are TRBV29-1 and TRBJ2-7, with TRBD1 matching 11 bases. After removal of 5 bases from V and 1 base from J, the junction contained 4 bases not matched to a gene. Germline V gives CDR1 SQVTM, CDR2 ANQGSEA. The CDR3 spans 14 residues. CDR3 amino acids: CSVIRDRGSYEQYF. Here the CDR3 DNA reads TGCAGCGTTATCCGGGACAGGGGGTCCTACGAGCAGTACTTC.

V and J are TRBV20-1 and TRBJ2-7; 10 bases match TRBD2. The CDR3 contains 15 residues. The germline V gene has CDR1 DFQATT and CDR2 SNEGSKA (reference sequence). The trim removed 1 base at V and 5 bases at J, leaving 8 bases unmatched. For the CDR3, the DNA is TGCAGTGCTAGAGTGGCTAGCGGGAGTTCCCACGAGCAGTACTTC. Residues: CSARVASGSSHEQYF.

The J gene is TRBJ2-1, the V gene TRBV5-1; D not resolved. Germline values: CDR1 SGHRS, CDR2 YFSETQ. V lost 0 bases and J lost 0, with 10 bases in between. The CDR3 totals 16 residues. CDR3 DNA sequence: TGCGCCAGCAGCTTGGCACAGATCAGCTCCTACAATGAGCAGTTCTTC. Translating it yields CASSLAQISSYNEQFF.

Here the CDR3 reads CASTPGTSGVHEQFF. In DNA, the CDR3 is TGTGCCAGCACCCCCGGGACTAGCGGGGTCCATGAGCAGTTCTTC. The rearrangement uses TRBV2 and TRBJ2-1, with 13 bases lining up with TRBD2. Germline V gene sequence: CDR1 SNHLY, CDR2 FYNNEI. The CDR3 totals 15 residues. V was pared by 7 bases and J by 8 bases, with 8 bases of the junction left unmatched.

This clonotype was seen more than once but under ten times. V and J are TRBV2 and TRBJ1-5, with 8 bases identical to TRBD1. The V gene's germline CDR1 is SNHLY and CDR2 FYNNEI. Trimming cost V 6 bases and J 3 bases; bases outside gene matches: 7. The CDR3 spans 15 residues. The DNA of the CDR3 is TGTGCCAGCAGAAGACAGGGGACGAACAATCAGCCCCAGCATTTT. Residues: CASRRQGTNNQPQHF.

This rearrangement joins TRBV7-2 to TRBJ2-3; 8 nucleotides line up with TRBD1. This CDR3 has 15 residues. Germline V gene sequence: CDR1 SGHTA, CDR2 FQGNSA. V was pared by 5 bases and J by 3 bases, with 7 bases of the junction left unmatched. The CDR3 nucleotides are TGTGCCAGCAGCATGTCCAGGGGGCGGACAGATACGCAGTATTTT. Amino acids: CASSMSRGRTDTQYF.

This chain joins TRBV14 and TRBJ2-4, with TRBD2 as a possible D gene (6 bases). The germline V gene has CDR1 SGHDN and CDR2 FVKESK. Between the trimmed V and J ends, which lost 4 bases and 6 bases, there was a span of 19 bases. This CDR3 has 16 residues. CDR3 nucleotides: TGTGCCAGCAGCCCTATCGGGGGAGAGTCCAGAAACATTCAGTACTTC. It is translated as CASSPIGGESRNIQYF.

This clonotype has more than one count but fewer than ten. V gene TRBV2 combines with J gene TRBJ2-5; 9 bases match TRBD1. The CDR3 extends over 15 amino acids. Unmatched junction bases numbered 6, after V lost 6 bases and J lost 1 base. Germline V CDR1 and CDR2: SNHLY, FYNNEI. CDR3 protein: CASRLGTGPQETQYF. CDR3 sequence (DNA): TGTGCCAGCAGACTCGGGACAGGGCCCCAAGAGACCCAGTACTTC.

This clonotype was counted between two and nine times. The rearrangement joins TRBV4-1 to TRBJ1-4, with TRBD1 identical over 10 bases. The CDR3 has 15 amino acids. Germline trimming cut 4 bases from V and 6 bases from J; bases unmatched to any gene: 5. Per germline, CDR1 MGHRA and CDR2 YSYEKL. In DNA, the CDR3 is TGCGCCAGCAGCCCAGACGGGACAGGGGATGAAAAACTGTTTTTT. Translated: CASSPDGTGDEKLFF.

The chain employs TRBV7-8 and TRBJ1-1; D is ambiguous. CDR1 and CDR2 (germline): SGHVS, FQNEAQ. The CDR3 sequence is 15 residues long. Trimming took off 1 base at V and 4 bases at J, with 13 bases between the two ends. Here the CDR3 reads CASSLGAGVGTEAFF. CDR3 in DNA: TGTGCCAGCAGCTTAGGGGCCGGGGTGGGCACTGAAGCTTTCTTT.

The chain links TRBV12-3 or TRBV12-4 to TRBJ2-3, with TRBD2 identical over 8 bases. Trimming removed 6 bases from V and 1 base from J; junction bases left unmatched: 15. This CDR3 has 18 amino acids. The CDR3 DNA sequence: TGTGCCAGCAGAGGGTCTGTCGGTAGCGGGGTGGGCACAGATACGCAGTATTTT. Amino acids: CASRGSVGSGVGTDTQYF.

This clonotype was counted between two and nine times. V and J are TRBV4-3 and TRBJ2-7; no firm D call. Trimming cost V 0 bases and J 3 bases, with 9 bases left between them. Germline V gene data show CDR1 as LGHNA and CDR2 as YSLEER. The CDR3 is 14 residues long. CDR3: CASSQEHRDYEQYF. CDR3 DNA sequence: TGCGCCAGCAGCCAAGAACACAGAGACTACGAGCAGTACTTC.

The sample holds many counts of this clonotype. The chain employs TRBV14 and TRBJ2-1; D is possibly TRBD2 (6 bases). V lost 4 bases and J lost 2, with 12 bases in between. Germline CDR1 SGHDN, CDR2 FVKESK. The CDR3 covers 15 residues. The CDR3 is CASSPPGGTYNEQFF. In nucleotides, the CDR3 is TGTGCCAGCAGCCCCCCTGGCGGGACCTACAATGAGCAGTTCTTC.

The chain recombines TRBV20-1 with TRBJ2-3; 8 nucleotides line up with TRBD2. The CDR3 spans 14 residues. The germline CDR1 and CDR2 sequences are DFQATT and SNEGSKA (reference sequence). V shed 4 bases, J shed 5 bases, and the junction held 8 bases outside the gene matches. CDR3 in DNA: TGCAGTGCTATACGCGGGGGGCGCGGAGATACGCAGTATTTT. Translation gives CSAIRGGRGDTQYF.

The chain recombines TRBV19 with TRBJ2-2; 8 nucleotides match TRBD1. CDR1 is LNHDA and CDR2 is SQIVND in the germline V gene (reference sequence). CDR3 length: 16 residues. The V and J ends lost 3 bases and 4 bases, in that order; junction bases with no gene match: 7. CDR3 nucleotides: TGTGCCAGTAGTATTAAGGCAGGGGGCGGCACCGGGGAGCTGTTTTTT. Translating it yields CASSIKAGGGTGELFF.

This clonotype was detected a few times. The chain carries TRBV5-1 and TRBJ2-3, with unresolved D. The CDR3 loop spans 14 amino acids. Germline V gene sequence: CDR1 SGHRS, CDR2 YFSETQ. Trimming shortened V by 4 bases and J by 6 bases, and 15 bases separated the two germline ends. The CDR3 sequence is CASSMDASSDTQYF. The CDR3 bases are TGCGCCAGCAGCATGGACGCGTCCTCCGATACGCAGTATTTT.

This clonotype was seen only a few times. The rearrangement uses TRBV5-1 and TRBJ2-1, with no clear D. The germline CDR1 and CDR2 sequences are SGHRS and YFSETQ. Trimming pared 3 bases from V and 2 bases from J, leaving 15 bases between. The CDR3 sequence is 16 residues long. Here the CDR3 reads CASSSDLFHAYNEQFF. The DNA of the CDR3 is TGCGCCAGCAGCTCTGACCTCTTCCACGCCTACAATGAGCAGTTCTTC.

The CDR3 sequence is CASSLRGLAGGTSGANVLTF. CDR3 sequence (DNA): TGTGCCAGCAGCTTAAGGGGTTTAGCGGGGGGCACCTCTGGGGCCAACGTCCTGACTTTC. This rearrangement joins TRBV11-2 to TRBJ2-6; TRBD2 matches at 10 bases. The germline CDR1 and CDR2 sequences are SGHAT and FQNNGV. CDR3 length: 20 residues. Trimming took 2 bases from V and 0 from J; bases not matched to a gene: 10. The variable domain in full, completed from reference TRBV11-2 and TRBJ2-6, reads EAGVAQSPRYKIIEKRQSVAFWCNPISGHATLYWYQQILGQGPKLLIQFQNNGVVDDSQLPKDRFSAERLKGVDSTLKIQPAKLEDSAVYLCASSLRGLAGGTSGANVLTFGAGSRLTVL.

The chain joins TRBV6-1 to TRBJ2-3; weak D call: TRBD2 (5 bases). V lost 6 bases and J lost 2, with 6 bases in between. The CDR3 sequence is 12 residues long. CDR1 is MNHNS, CDR2 SASEGT, per germline. The CDR3 region has the DNA TGTGCCAGCAGGAGGGACACAGATACGCAGTATTTT. Translating gives CASRRDTDTQYF.

The sample holds a few counts of this clonotype. V is TRBV7-9 and J is TRBJ2-3; D unresolved. The V end lost 7 bases, the J end lost 6 bases, and 11 bases lay between the germline ends. The CDR3 contains 12 residues. Germline loops: CDR1 SEHNR, CDR2 FQNEAQ (reference sequence). CDR3 in amino acids: CASTWTKDTQYF. Here the CDR3 DNA reads TGTGCCAGCACTTGGACCAAGGATACGCAGTATTTT. Full variable domain (remainder filled in from reference TRBV7-9 and TRBJ2-3): DTGVSQNPRHKITKRGQNVTFRCDPISEHNRLYWYRQTLGQGPEFLTYFQNEAQLEKSRLLSDRFSAERPKGSFSTLEIQRTEQGDSAMYLCASTWTKDTQYFGPGTRLTVL.

The chain uses TRBV6-2 or TRBV6-3 and TRBJ2-1, with D perhaps matching TRBD1 (5 bases). V was clipped by 6 bases and J by 10 bases, with 25 bases between them. The CDR3 contains 16 residues. Germline values: CDR1 MNHEY, CDR2 SVGEGT. CDR3 amino acids: CASRLLGLPSNSEQFF. The DNA for the CDR3 is TGTGCCAGCAGATTACTGGGGCTGCCCTCAAATAGCGAGCAGTTCTTC.

This clonotype has a handful of counts. The chain links TRBV5-1 to TRBJ2-6, with D unresolved. Trimming removed 5 bases from V and 0 bases from J, with 9 bases in between. The CDR3 sequence is 15 residues long. The germline V gene encodes CDR1 SGHRS and CDR2 YFSETQ. CDR3 in amino acids: CASRTAISGANVLTF. In nucleotides, the CDR3 is TGCGCCAGCAGAACTGCAATCTCTGGGGCCAACGTCCTGACTTTC.

This clonotype was observed a few times. The rearrangement joins TRBV11-2 to TRBJ2-1, with D unresolved. V was cut by 0 bases and J by 7 bases, with 16 bases left in between. This CDR3 has 16 amino acids. From germline, CDR1 is SGHAT and CDR2 FQNNGV. The CDR3 region is CASSLDRPSLGNEQFF. The CDR3 DNA reads TGTGCCAGCAGCTTAGACAGGCCCTCCCTAGGAAATGAGCAGTTCTTC.

The table lists this clonotype with a few counts. This sequence joins TRBV4-3 and TRBJ2-2, with 7 nucleotides matching TRBD2. Germline assignment: CDR1 LGHNA and CDR2 YSLEER. The CDR3 contains 15 residues. V trimming: 4 bases; J trimming: 5 bases; junction bases outside the gene matches: 7. CDR3 region: CASSPGGGGTGELFF. DNA of the CDR3: TGCGCCAGCAGCCCCGGTGGGGGGGGAACCGGGGAGCTGTTTTTT.

This clonotype came up a few times. The chain is built from TRBV27 and TRBJ1-2, with TRBD1 matching 7 bases. Looked up from germline, CDR1 is MNHEY and CDR2 is SMNVEV (reference sequence). The trim removed 6 bases at V and 4 bases at J, leaving 14 bases unmatched. The CDR3 contains 16 residues. This CDR3 is CASSYQGVGGFYGYTF. For the CDR3, the DNA is TGTGCCAGCAGCTATCAGGGGGTAGGGGGCTTCTATGGCTACACCTTC.

This clonotype was seen a handful of times. The J gene is TRBJ1-2, the V gene TRBV29-1; the match to TRBD1 covers 7 bases. This CDR3 is 13 amino acids long. V dropped 7 bases and J dropped 8; count of bases not matched to a gene: 13. The germline V gene has CDR1 SQVTM and CDR2 ANQGSEA. In nucleotides, the CDR3 is TGCAGCGCTGGGGACAGAACAACAGCGGGCTACACCTTC. This codes for CSAGDRTTAGYTF.